This T cell receptor (beta chain) was sequenced in a study of cytomegalovirus exposure and HLA in healthy donors. Findings and caveats of the study: Reportedly, TCR beta sequences accurately predicted HLA-A and HLA-B alleles in most subjects. Apparent HLA restriction characterized most CMV-associated TCR beta chains in a later analysis. Being productive about 87% or about 30% of the time was typical of most TCR beta V segments in an earlier analysis.

PCR primers comprised 60 Vbeta and 13 Jbeta primers. Here immunoSEQ multiplex PCR was the method, and the copy in TCRdb shows in-frame clones only, minus some. The data show some 130,000 clones, around 80% seen once. A remark on this clone: What it recognizes is unknown.

The germline V gene has CDR1 MDHEN and CDR2 SYDVKM. V shed 3 bases, J shed 1 base, and the junction held 13 bases outside the gene matches. CDR3 length: 19 amino acids. Material: PBMCs. This chain connects TRBV28 to TRBJ2-3; 10 bases align to TRBD2. The sequence came from a man aged 35 to 55 in good health and CMV-seropositive. The CDR3 region is CASSFGLAGVRDGTDTQYF. CDR3 DNA sequence: TGTGCCAGCAGTTTTGGTCTAGCGGGAGTCCGGGACGGCACAGATACGCAGTATTTT.